This T cell receptor (beta chain) was sequenced for a study of glioma-infiltrating T cells. Amplification of TCR alpha and beta CDR3 regions from RNA used iRepertoire nested multiplex PCR. TCRdb called the multiplex PCR reads again in MiXCR, with one record for every CDR3 protein. The sample holds fewer than 500,000 distinct CDR3 sequences, 41% seen once. The TCR comes from a human donor with low-grade glioma or glioblastoma, undergoing nonglioma brain surgery, or in good health (not recorded which). Sequencing used glioma tissue, nonneoplastic brain tissue, or PBMCs (not recorded which).

CDR3 coding DNA: TGTGCCACCAGCAGAGGCAGGGTCTATGGCTACACCTTC. Its translation is CATSRGRVYGYTF. The chain is built from TRBV15 and TRBJ1-2; weak D call: TRBD1 (5 bases). The CDR3 consists of 13 residues. Per germline, CDR1 LNHNV and CDR2 YYDKDF (reference sequence). Trimming cost V 1 base and J 4 bases, with 7 bases left between them.